This entry describes one T cell receptor (beta chain). Its target is not known. This record belongs to a study of human T cells and chemical hapten exposure. About the study: Mainly, slight library volume differences in the pool made TCR yields vary.

One entry per CDR3 protein results from TCRdb running MiXCR on the 5' RACE reads. The table lists 95,000 to 120,000 distinct CDR3 sequences, more than 15% of them singletons, with about 3% in the top ten. The CDR3 has 17 residues. V was clipped by 0 bases and J by 6 bases; unmatched bases: 8. Germline V lookup: CDR1 LGHDT, CDR2 YNNKEL (reference sequence). Findings of the study overall: Following DPC sensitization, TCRs present above 1 in 1000 frequency showed no change.

The authors' total RNA extraction used unfractionated whole blood. J is TRBJ2-2 and V is TRBV3-1; 9 bases map to TRBD1. The receptor was derived from a human donor in good health. CDR3 amino acids: CASSQETGGLLAGELFF. The DNA of the CDR3 is TGTGCCAGCAGCCAAGAGACAGGGGGTTTACTGGCCGGGGAGCTGTTTTTT.